Shown below are 4 T cell receptor beta chains from a single sample sequenced in a study of response to subunit inactivated influenza vaccine. TCRdb re-derived calls from the RT-PCR reads in MiXCR, one entry per CDR3 protein. The sample records 650,000 to 850,000 distinct CDR3 sequences, more than 11% being singletons. The input for sequencing was PBMCs from blood, taken approximately 15 days before vaccination. The source is a man between 50 and 59 years old who received an inactivated influenza vaccine.

The sample holds many counts of this clonotype. The chain couples TRBV29-1 to TRBJ2-1; TRBD2 matches at 9 bases. V lost 6 bases to trimming and J lost 7 bases; unmatched junction nucleotides: 7. The germline V gene encodes CDR1 SQVTM and CDR2 ANQGSEA. The CDR3 is 13 amino acids. CDR3 coding DNA: TGCAGCGTCGGACTAGCGAGGTGGAATGAGCAGTTCTTC. Translated, it gives CSVGLARWNEQFF.

This clonotype appeared many times. The chain has TRBV28 and TRBJ2-7; TRBD2 is a possible D gene (5 bases). There are 14 residues in the CDR3. With 3 bases removed from V and 4 bases from J, the gap between germline ends came to 13 bases. Germline loops: CDR1 MDHEN, CDR2 SYDVKM. This chain's CDR3 is CASSFPGNGYEQYF. CDR3 sequence (DNA): TGTGCCAGCAGTTTCCCGGGGAATGGGTACGAGCAGTACTTC.

This clonotype was counted at least ten times. V gene TRBV2 combines with J gene TRBJ2-1; D unresolved. In germline, CDR1 is SNHLY, CDR2 FYNNEI. This CDR3 has 12 amino acids. V was pared by 4 bases and J by 3 bases, with 4 bases between. The CDR3 protein is CASSVSYNEQFF. DNA of the CDR3: TGTGCCAGCAGTGTTAGCTACAATGAGCAGTTCTTC.

This clonotype was recorded at least ten times. This chain links TRBV3-1 with TRBJ2-2, with D hard to call. With 4 bases removed from V and 4 bases from J, the gap between germline ends came to 7 bases. Germline CDR1 is LGHDT and CDR2 is YNNKEL (reference sequence). This CDR3 has 13 amino acids. The CDR3 nucleotides are TGTGCCAGCAGCCGCGTCCTCACCGGGGAGCTGTTTTTT. It encodes CASSRVLTGELFF.